This T cell receptor (beta chain) was observed in a study of PD-1 blockade in mismatch repair-deficient tumors. The wider study: Enrolled about 2013-2016, patients had progressing, pretreated mismatch repair-deficient cancers of 12 to 13 types. Study findings and constraints: Tumor-resident clones, often absent from pretreatment blood, expanded after pembrolizumab and then contracted.

On this clone itself: What it binds is not known.

V dropped 8 bases and J dropped 9 bases, with 8 bases sitting between them. Per germline, CDR1 LNHDA and CDR2 SQIVND (reference sequence). This CDR3 contains 10 residues. Sequencing was performed with immunoSEQ multiplex PCR; in TCRdb, only in-frame clones are kept and a portion is missing. The sample has around 17,000 clones; over 70% are singletons. The specimen comprised PBMCs, sampled 22 weeks after starting pembrolizumab. This rearrangement joins TRBV19 to TRBJ2-1; D is perhaps TRBD2 (6 bases). This TCR derives from an adult with mismatch repair-deficient cancer. The CDR3 nucleotides read TGTGCCAGTCGGGGGTTTGAGCAGTTCTTC. It specifies CASRGFEQFF.